These 23 T cell receptor beta chains came from one sample sequenced in a study of cytomegalovirus exposure and HLA in healthy donors. TCRdb's table, derived via immunoSEQ multiplex PCR, lists solely in-frame clones and lacks some. The table lists 160,000 or so clones, approximately 81% of them singletons. Sequenced: PBMCs. The receptors derive from a man aged 25-40 years in good health and CMV-seropositive.

The J gene is TRBJ2-7, the V gene TRBV28; D unclear. The CDR3 extends over 16 amino acids. Germline loops: CDR1 MDHEN, CDR2 SYDVKM. V gave up 2 bases and J gave up 2 bases, with 16 bases separating them. The CDR3 DNA reads TGTGCCAGCAGTTTAGTCCCCGAGACTGTGCCCTACGAGCAGTACTTC. It encodes CASSLVPETVPYEQYF.

The chain is built from TRBV6-1 and TRBJ2-7, with D possibly TRBD1 on 5 matching bases. V was cut by 2 bases and J by 0 bases, with 11 bases left in between. The CDR3 length is 15 residues. The germline V gene encodes CDR1 MNHNS and CDR2 SASEGT. The CDR3 here is CASSENRLSSYEQYF. The CDR3 nucleotides read TGTGCCAGCAGTGAAAACAGGCTAAGCTCCTACGAGCAGTACTTC.

The chain couples TRBV6-1 to TRBJ2-2; D is undetermined. There are 13 residues in the CDR3. V lost 6 bases to trimming and J lost 1 base, with 6 bases between them. Germline V gene lookup returns CDR1 MNHNS and CDR2 SASEGT. As DNA, the CDR3 is TGTGCCAGCAGACAGTTGAACACCGGGGAGCTGTTTTTT. This encodes CASRQLNTGELFF.

This clone has a handful of counts. The chain links TRBV10-1 to TRBJ1-2; D might be TRBD1 (5 bases). Trimming took 9 bases from V and 5 from J, leaving 7 bases between them. The CDR3 extends over 10 amino acids. Germline V CDR1 and CDR2: WNHNN, SYGVQD (reference sequence). The CDR3 DNA is TGCGCCAGGGGGGGTTATGGCTACACCTTC. It specifies CARGGYGYTF.

The chain combines TRBV19 with TRBJ2-7, with a tentative D call TRBD2 (7 bases). The V gene's germline CDR1 is LNHDA and CDR2 SQIVND (reference sequence). Trimming removed 7 bases at V and 3 bases at J, with 13 bases between. This CDR3 spans 13 amino acids. The CDR3 region is CASKQGGGYEQYF. The CDR3 nucleotides read TGTGCCAGTAAACAGGGAGGGGGCTACGAGCAGTACTTC.

This clone was seen repeatedly, ten times or more. The chain links TRBV9 to TRBJ2-3; a possible D gene is TRBD2 (5 bases). CDR3 length: 14 residues. Germline values: CDR1 SGDLS, CDR2 YYNGEE. Trimming removed 7 bases at V and 1 base at J, with 13 bases between. CDR3 in amino acids: CASALEGGTDTQYF. In nucleotides, the CDR3 is TGTGCCAGCGCCCTAGAGGGAGGCACAGATACGCAGTATTTT.

Regarding this clone: The same CDR3 can be traced to other DNA sequences in this sample. The chain carries TRBV4-3 and TRBJ2-7; D gene unclear. CDR3 length: 14 residues. V lost 1 base and J lost 0, with 7 bases in between. Germline V gene sequence: CDR1 LGHNA, CDR2 YSLEER. CDR3 sequence reads: CASSQGSGSYEQYF. CDR3 DNA sequence: TGCGCCAGCAGCCAAGGGAGTGGCTCCTACGAGCAGTACTTC.

CDR3 loop: CASSPRNRDQPQHF. CDR3 nucleotide sequence: TGTGCCAGCTCACCACGAAACAGGGATCAGCCCCAGCATTTT. The J gene is TRBJ1-5, the V gene TRBV18, with D possibly TRBD1 on 6 matching bases. CDR3 length: 14 residues. The V end was cut by 1 base, the J end by 5 bases, with 9 bases between. The germline gives CDR1 KGHSH, CDR2 LQKENI.

The rearrangement joins TRBV11-3 to TRBJ2-1; weak D call: TRBD2 (6 bases). This CDR3 has 14 residues. V lost 5 bases, J lost 1 base, and 9 bases lay in between. Germline CDR1 SGHNT, CDR2 YENEEA. The CDR3 region is CASSASGSYNEQFF. The CDR3 region has the DNA TGTGCCAGCAGCGCGAGCGGGTCCTACAATGAGCAGTTCTTC.

The chain has TRBV5-6 and TRBJ2-2; 7 bases map to TRBD1. This CDR3 is built from 17 residues. The V gene end was trimmed by 4 bases and the J gene end by 2 bases; junction bases not matched to a gene: 11. Germline V gene lookup returns CDR1 SGHDT and CDR2 YYEEEE. The CDR3 bases are TGTGCCAGCAGCGTAATACCCCGACAGGGCAACACCGGGGAGCTGTTTTTT. It specifies CASSVIPRQGNTGELFF.

The chain couples TRBV19 to TRBJ2-1; D remains unclear. V gave up 0 bases and J gave up 1 base, with 7 bases separating them. The CDR3 covers 15 residues. Germline V gene data show CDR1 as LNHDA and CDR2 as SQIVND (reference sequence). CDR3: CASSIESKSYNEQFF. In nucleotides, the CDR3 is TGTGCCAGTAGTATAGAAAGCAAATCCTACAATGAGCAGTTCTTC.

The chain is built from TRBV4-1 and TRBJ1-1; perhaps TRBD1 as D (5 bases). Germline CDR1 is MGHRA and CDR2 is YSYEKL. V was shortened by 0 bases and J by 3 bases, with 11 bases between the two germline ends. This CDR3 has 15 amino acids. The CDR3 is CASSQDLGEDTEAFF. Written as DNA, the CDR3 is TGCGCCAGCAGCCAAGATTTAGGGGAGGACACTGAAGCTTTCTTT.

The chain combines TRBV30 with TRBJ2-1; D is perhaps TRBD2 (6 bases). CDR3 size: 15 residues. V lost 0 bases, J lost 7 bases, and 16 bases lay in between. Germline CDR1 GTSNPN, CDR2 SVGIG (reference sequence). The CDR3 region has the DNA TGTGCCTGGAGTGTACCTCGAGCGGAGGGTAATGAGCAGTTCTTC. Translation: CAWSVPRAEGNEQFF. Using reference TRBV30 and TRBJ2-1 for the parts outside the CDR3, the full variable domain is SQTIHQWPATLVQPVGSPLSLECTVEGTSNPNLYWYRQAAGRGLQLLFYSVGIGQISSEVPQNLSASRPQDRQFILSSKKLLLSDSGFYLCAWSVPRAEGNEQFFGPGTRLTVL.

On this clone: This sample includes further DNA sequences coding for the same CDR3. The CDR3 loop reads CASSPRLAGATDTQYF. The DNA for the CDR3 is TGTGCCAGCAGCCCCCGACTAGCGGGGGCCACAGATACGCAGTATTTT. The J gene is TRBJ2-3, the V gene TRBV14; 12 nucleotides line up with TRBD2. The trim removed 4 bases at V and 2 bases at J, leaving 4 bases unmatched. CDR3 size: 16 residues. CDR1 and CDR2 (germline): SGHDN, FVKESK.

The table lists this clone with a few counts. This sequence joins TRBV7-3 and TRBJ2-1; D might be TRBD1 (5 bases). Germline V gene data show CDR1 as SGHTA and CDR2 as FQGTGA. Trimming shortened V by 1 base and J by 8 bases, and 15 bases separated the two germline ends. The CDR3 is 15 amino acids. CDR3 bases: TGTGCCAGCAGCTTAAATGGGCCAGGGAACGATGAGCAGTTCTTC. Amino acids: CASSLNGPGNDEQFF.

The chain recombines TRBV11-2 with TRBJ2-1; 11 positions match TRBD2. CDR3 length: 15 residues. After removal of 5 bases from V and 8 bases from J, the junction contained 8 bases not matched to a gene. Germline CDR1 is SGHAT and CDR2 is FQNNGV. The CDR3 DNA reads as TGTGCCAGCAGCCCGAGGACTAGCGGGCGGTATGAGCAGTTCTTC. Translating gives CASSPRTSGRYEQFF.

The V and J genes are TRBV6-1 and TRBJ2-7; D is unresolved. The CDR3 loop spans 12 amino acids. Germline V CDR1 and CDR2: MNHNS, SASEGT. Trimming left V 6 bases short and J 2 bases short, with 8 bases between. The CDR3: CASSYATYEQYF. Here the CDR3 DNA reads TGTGCCAGCAGCTACGCCACCTACGAGCAGTACTTC.

The V call is TRBV13, the J call TRBJ1-1; unclear D gene. In germline, CDR1 is PRHDT, CDR2 FYEKMQ (reference sequence). The CDR3 totals 13 residues. The germline V and J ends were trimmed by 5 bases and 6 bases, with 13 bases remaining between them. The CDR3 spells CASSISGFAEAFF. DNA of the CDR3: TGTGCCAGCAGCATAAGCGGGTTCGCTGAAGCTTTCTTT.

The genes are TRBV13 and TRBJ2-5; 9 bases are a match to TRBD1. Trimming cost V 3 bases and J 4 bases; bases outside gene matches: 9. The germline CDR1 and CDR2 sequences are PRHDT and FYEKMQ (reference sequence). The CDR3 has 16 amino acids. The CDR3 spells CASSFRTDRGGETQYF. The CDR3 bases are TGTGCCAGCAGCTTTCGAACGGACAGGGGTGGAGAGACCCAGTACTTC. The full variable domain, with the rest looked up from reference TRBV13 and TRBJ2-5, is AAGVIQSPRHLIKEKRETATLKCYPIPRHDTVYWYQQGPGQDPQFLISFYEKMQSDKGSIPDRFSAQQFSDYHSELNMSSLELGDSALYFCASSFRTDRGGETQYFGPGTRLLVL.

The rearrangement links TRBV7-2 to TRBJ2-7; TRBD1 matches at 9 bases. Germline CDR1 reads SGHTA; CDR2 reads FQGNSA. V trimming: 3 bases; J trimming: 0 bases; junction bases outside the gene matches: 3. This CDR3 has 15 amino acids. The CDR3 DNA is TGTGCCAGCAGCTTCACAGGGGGCCGCTCCTACGAGCAGTACTTC. Amino acid sequence: CASSFTGGRSYEQYF.

The chain is built from TRBV7-9 and TRBJ2-1; 14 bases map to TRBD2. The V gene end was trimmed by 5 bases and the J gene end by 1 base; junction bases not matched to a gene: 10. Germline V gene lookup returns CDR1 SEHNR and CDR2 FQNEAQ (reference sequence). The CDR3 sequence is 19 residues long. CDR3 bases: TGTGCCAGCAGCCCAGCGGTGACTAGCGGGAGGGGTTCCTACAATGAGCAGTTCTTC. Encoded protein: CASSPAVTSGRGSYNEQFF.

The rearrangement uses TRBV5-1 and TRBJ1-1; perhaps TRBD1 as D (6 bases). Trimming left V 5 bases short and J 7 bases short, with 18 bases between. CDR3 length: 14 amino acids. CDR1 and CDR2 from the germline V gene are SGHRS and YFSETQ. The chain's CDR3 is CASRERTESGEAFF. The CDR3 coding sequence is TGCGCCAGCAGGGAACGGACAGAGTCGGGTGAAGCTTTCTTT. Complete variable domain (other parts from reference TRBV5-1 and TRBJ1-1): KAGVTQTPRYLIKTRGQQVTLSCSPISGHRSVSWYQQTPGQGLQFLFEYFSETQRNKGNFPGRFSGRQFSNSRSEMNVSTLELGDSALYLCASRERTESGEAFFGQGTRLTVV.

The genes are TRBV2 and TRBJ2-3; D might be TRBD2 (6 bases). The germline V gene has CDR1 SNHLY and CDR2 FYNNEI. The V gene lost 11 bases and the J gene lost 2 bases, with 17 bases spanning the gap. The CDR3 length is 14 residues. The CDR3 region is CAGGSLHFTDTQYF. The CDR3 nucleotides read TGTGCCGGGGGGAGCCTGCACTTCACAGATACGCAGTATTTT.